This TCR beta chain came from a study of T cell changes during pregnancy in multiple sclerosis (dated by TCRdb to the late 2010s). For the study in its entirety: In women with multiple sclerosis, the researchers looked at how the T cell repertoire shifted as pregnancy progressed.

Receptors were amplified or captured by the immunoSEQ multiplex PCR assay. The source is immuneACCESS, and TCRdb retained only in-frame sequences with V and J called. Part of the clones is not carried over; for the studies checked, unresolved V genes explain less than half of this, and the remainder is unexplained. For this sample the table gives nearly 110,000 clones, of which less than 95% were detected only once. The ten biggest clones cover less than 0.9% of the sample. A word on this clone: The antigen it recognizes is unknown. Base qualities were left out, and no much larger clone turns up one base away.

CDR1 LNHDA and CDR2 SQIVND were looked up in the germline V gene (reference sequence). Counted from cysteine to phenylalanine, this CDR3 has 14 amino acids. CDR3 DNA is the only sequence kept; it has 42 bases, read in frame from the first base. V has 5 bases trimmed and J has 5 bases trimmed; junction bases matching no gene number 3. Recombination linked TRBV19 to TRBJ2-3, and 11 junctional nucleotides match TRBD1. The sample consisted of peripheral blood, taken in the third trimester of pregnancy. This TCR was sampled from a female donor in good health, enrolled as a control in a pregnancy study. The DNA reads as follows: TGTGCCAGTAGTGGACAGGGGGCGGGAGATACGCAGTATTTT. The resulting protein is CASSGQGAGDTQYF.